This entry lists 21 T cell receptor beta chains sequenced from one sample in a study of beta chain features in type 1 diabetes. The study's findings and limits: For Type 1 diabetes patients, all four CD4+ subsets carried TCRB CDR3s that were moderately but significantly shorter.

Expressed TCRB transcripts were sequenced because the entire RNA isolate underwent reverse transcription. Assay: immunoSEQ multiplex PCR; the TCRdb copy retains only in-frame clones and omits some. The sample carries some 360,000 clones, about 10% recorded once. Their recognized antigens are unknown. Source material: central memory CD4+ T cells from blood. Receptors were obtained from a man aged 25-45 years with type 1 diabetes.

This clone turned up a few times. The chain combines TRBV7-9 with TRBJ2-1; TRBD2 matches at 9 bases. Germline values: CDR1 SEHNR, CDR2 FQNEAQ (reference sequence). The CDR3 loop spans 16 amino acids. Unmatched junction bases numbered 8, after V lost 5 bases and J lost 3 bases. CDR3 in DNA: TGTGCCAGCAGCCCCCGCCCGCGGGAGGGCTACAATGAGCAGTTCTTC. Its protein is CASSPRPREGYNEQFF.

This clone came up a few times. CDR3: CASRQQGTDIQYF. CDR3 DNA: TGTGCCAGCAGACAACAGGGTACGGACATTCAGTACTTC. The chain recombines TRBV28 with TRBJ2-4, with D possibly TRBD1 on 6 matching bases. The CDR3 has 13 amino acids. Germline V CDR1 and CDR2: MDHEN, SYDVKM. The V and J ends lost 6 bases and 8 bases respectively, with 14 bases between them.

This clone was observed a handful of times. The chain couples TRBV18 to TRBJ2-7, with D perhaps matching TRBD1 or TRBD2 (5 bases each). Germline values: CDR1 KGHSH, CDR2 LQKENI. Trimming took off 0 bases at V and 6 bases at J, with 12 bases between the two ends. CDR3 length: 14 amino acids. The CDR3 loop reads CASSPPGPSGEQYF. The CDR3 DNA reads TGTGCCAGCTCACCACCGGGACCCTCCGGCGAGCAGTACTTC.

This clone was found a few times. V gene TRBV2 combines with J gene TRBJ2-1, with D tentatively TRBD2 (6 bases). The germline V and J ends were trimmed by 6 bases and 4 bases, with 10 bases remaining between them. Germline-derived CDR1 and CDR2 are SNHLY and FYNNEI. The CDR3 extends over 13 amino acids. In nucleotides, the CDR3 is TGTGCCAGCAGGGGGAGGCAGTACAATGAGCAGTTCTTC. The encoded protein is CASRGRQYNEQFF.

The rearrangement joins TRBV7-9 to TRBJ2-3; 7 nucleotides line up with TRBD1. From germline, CDR1 is SEHNR and CDR2 FQNEAQ (reference sequence). The J segment lost 0 bases and the V segment lost 4 bases, leaving 4 bases of the junction unmatched. This CDR3 has 15 residues. The DNA of the CDR3 is TGTGCCAGCAGCTCGCCACAGGGGAGCACAGATACGCAGTATTTT. Translation gives CASSSPQGSTDTQYF.

The CDR3 loop reads CASSLRDRATGAFF. In DNA form, the CDR3 reads TGTGCCAGCAGCCTCCGGGACAGGGCGACGGGGGCTTTCTTT. The V call is TRBV5-4, the J call TRBJ1-1, with 9 bases that match TRBD1. Looked up from germline, CDR1 is SGHNT and CDR2 is YYREEE (reference sequence). V gave up 4 bases and J gave up 11 bases; unmatched junction bases: 12. The CDR3 consists of 14 residues. Looking up the rest from reference TRBV5-4 and TRBJ1-1 gives the full variable domain: ETGVTQSPTHLIKTRGQQVTLRCSSQSGHNTVSWYQQALGQGPQFIFQYYREEENGRGNFPPRFSGLQFPNYSSELNVNALELDDSALYLCASSLRDRATGAFFGQGTRLTVV.

This clone was detected only a few times. The chain uses TRBV18 and TRBJ1-1; D unclear. The ends were cut back, 1 base at V and 6 bases at J, with 12 bases in the middle. This CDR3 is 14 amino acids long. Germline-derived CDR1 and CDR2 are KGHSH and LQKENI. CDR3 DNA: TGTGCCAGCTCACCACGGGAAGATCAAGCTGAAGCTTTCTTT. Translated: CASSPREDQAEAFF.

This clone came up a few times. This sequence joins TRBV5-4 and TRBJ2-7, with TRBD1 matching over 8 bases. Germline lookup yields CDR1 SGHNT and CDR2 YYREEE (reference sequence). The CDR3 covers 15 residues. The ends lost 4 bases at V and 9 bases at J; junction bases unmatched: 15. CDR3 sequence (DNA): TGTGCCAGCAGCAACCCAGGGACAGGAATTGTCAGGCAGTACTTC. Translation gives CASSNPGTGIVRQYF.

The DNA of the CDR3 is TGCGCCAGCAGCTTGGGGCGGAACACAGATACGCAGTATTTT. Encoded protein: CASSLGRNTDTQYF. The chain combines TRBV5-1 with TRBJ2-3, with unresolved D. Per the germline V gene, CDR1 is SGHRS and CDR2 is YFSETQ. CDR3 length equals 14 residues. Trimming shortened V by 0 bases and J by 2 bases, and 7 bases separated the two germline ends.

The V call is TRBV27, the J call TRBJ2-7; 10 bases line up with TRBD1. This CDR3 comprises 14 residues. The trim removed 6 bases at V and 2 bases at J, leaving 4 bases unmatched. CDR1 and CDR2 (germline): MNHEY, SMNVEV (reference sequence). CDR3 nucleotides: TGTGCCAGCAGGTCCGGGACAGGGGCCTACGAGCAGTACTTC. Encoded protein: CASRSGTGAYEQYF.

The V and J genes are TRBV7-2 and TRBJ2-1, with 13 bases matching TRBD2. CDR3 size: 15 residues. CDR1 SGHTA and CDR2 FQGNSA come from the germline V gene. Trimming removed 4 bases from V and 10 bases from J; junction bases left unmatched: 7. CDR3 nucleotide sequence: TGTGCCAGCAGCTGGACCCCGGGACTAGCGGGAGAGCAGTTCTTC. Translation gives CASSWTPGLAGEQFF.

The chain is built from TRBV9 and TRBJ1-2; D uncertain. This CDR3 contains 14 residues. CDR1 and CDR2 from the germline V gene are SGDLS and YYNGEE. The V and J ends lost 0 bases and 4 bases respectively, with 10 bases between them. In DNA form, the CDR3 reads TGTGCCAGCAGCGTAGACTTGAGGACCTATGGCTACACCTTC. Protein product: CASSVDLRTYGYTF.

The chain employs TRBV4-1 and TRBJ2-7, with 7 bases aligning to TRBD2. V shed 1 base and J 2 bases; nucleotides not matched to a gene: 8. Germline CDR1 is MGHRA and CDR2 is YSYEKL. The CDR3 has 16 amino acids. The CDR3 is CASSQGWVAGTYEQYF. DNA of the CDR3: TGCGCCAGCAGCCAAGGTTGGGTAGCGGGCACCTACGAGCAGTACTTC.

The sample holds one count of this clone. As the CDR3 is not closed by the conserved phenylalanine or tryptophan, this likely results from a read error. The chain joins TRBV6-1 to TRBJ1-1, with a possible D match to TRBD1 (5 bases). CDR3 length: 13 residues. The germline gives CDR1 MNHNS, CDR2 SASEGT. V lost 9 bases to trimming and J lost 4 bases, with 15 bases between them. This CDR3 is CASAGTLGTEAFS. The CDR3, as DNA: TGTGCCAGTGCCGGGACTCTCGGCACTGAAGCTTTCTCT.

This clone has a count of ten or more. The chain carries TRBV28 and TRBJ2-1; perhaps TRBD1 as D (6 bases). From germline, CDR1 is MDHEN and CDR2 SYDVKM. The CDR3 contains 11 residues. V lost 2 bases and J 12 bases, leaving 8 bases between the germline ends. The CDR3 loop is CASSLRGGQFF. The CDR3 bases are TGTGCCAGCAGTTTACGAGGGGGGCAGTTCTTC.

The chain links TRBV28 to TRBJ1-2, with a weak D call TRBD1 (6 bases). CDR3 size: 12 residues. Germline V gene data show CDR1 as MDHEN and CDR2 as SYDVKM. The CDR3 region is CVPGGGNYGYTF. CDR3 nucleotide sequence: TGTGTGCCCGGAGGGGGTAACTATGGCTACACCTTC.

The chain joins TRBV7-2 to TRBJ2-5, with TRBD2 matching over 11 bases. The ends lost 1 base at V and 2 bases at J; junction bases unmatched: 3. CDR3 length equals 16 residues. Germline loops: CDR1 SGHTA, CDR2 FQGNSA. The DNA for the CDR3 is TGTGCCAGCAGCTTAGGATCTAGCGGGAGGCAAGAGACCCAGTACTTC. Protein sequence: CASSLGSSGRQETQYF.

The chain carries TRBV7-8 and TRBJ1-2, with D possibly matching TRBD1 (5 bases). Germline CDR1 is SGHVS and CDR2 is FQNEAQ. Trimming stripped 1 base from V and 4 bases from J, with 13 bases between. This CDR3 contains 15 residues. The CDR3 loop is CASSLEPGTGYGYTF. The CDR3 DNA reads as TGTGCCAGCAGCTTAGAACCGGGGACCGGCTATGGCTACACCTTC.

A few counts support this clone. The chain joins TRBV5-8 to TRBJ1-5; D is unresolved. Trimming took 3 bases from V and 7 from J, leaving 8 bases between them. This CDR3 is 12 amino acids long. Germline V gene lookup returns CDR1 SGHTS and CDR2 YDEGEE. The CDR3, as DNA: TGTGCCAGCAGCTGGCCCGACCAGCCCCAGCATTTT. This translates into CASSWPDQPQHF.

The chain links TRBV7-2 to TRBJ1-5; D gene ambiguous. V was clipped by 5 bases and J by 3 bases, with 8 bases between them. The CDR3 loop spans 13 amino acids. CDR1 SGHTA and CDR2 FQGNSA come from the germline V gene. The CDR3 here is CASSPDFNQPQHF. CDR3 sequence (DNA): TGTGCCAGCAGCCCTGACTTCAATCAGCCCCAGCATTTT.

This sequence joins TRBV27 and TRBJ1-5; D is perhaps TRBD1 (6 bases). CDR3 length: 15 residues. The V and J ends lost 2 bases and 0 bases respectively, with 8 bases between them. CDR1 MNHEY and CDR2 SMNVEV come from the germline V gene (reference sequence). CDR3: CASSLQGYSNQPQHF. CDR3 coding DNA: TGTGCCAGCAGTTTACAGGGGTATAGCAATCAGCCCCAGCATTTT.